A single TCR beta chain is shown here with its context. The antigen is not known. The sample belongs to a study of shared clonotypes between healthy human individuals. The CDR3 extends over 12 amino acids. Germline CDR1 and CDR2: MNHNS and SASEGT. The V end was cut by 5 bases, the J end by 2 bases, with 7 bases between. Study-wide findings and caveats: Tissues were not sampled, only blood, and their repertoires likely differ.

Sorted-subset replicate PCR reactions were performed with about 210 ng DNA, corresponding to tens of thousands of T cell genomes. Assay: immunoSEQ multiplex PCR; the TCRdb copy retains only in-frame clones and omits some. Here the sample spans some 1 million clones, 75% being singletons. The origin of this receptor is a man between 18 and 29 years old in good health. Sequenced sample: memory CD4+ T cells sorted from blood. The subset: CD45RA-negative fraction. The chain couples TRBV6-1 to TRBJ2-7, with D unclear. The DNA of the CDR3 is TGTGCCAGCAGTCTACGGGCCTACGAGCAGTACTTC. This sequence encodes CASSLRAYEQYF.